This record concerns one TCR beta chain sequence. This clone's antigen is unknown. No much larger clone is present one base from it, and per-base qualities are unavailable. Its CDR3 holds 13 amino acids, cysteine through phenylalanine. Here the CDR3 DNA is all that survives: 39 bases in frame from base 1. From a lookup of the germline V gene, CDR1 and CDR2 are SNHLY and FYNNEI. V was cut back by 1 base and J by 2 bases, leaving a gap of 5 bases between them. The CDR3 regions of human TCRbeta chains were subjected to immunosequencing. Turning to the authors' computational methods: TCRs in the repertoires were compared against a reference library of SARS-CoV-2-specific TCRs that had been generated with the MIRA antigen-specificity platform. Breadth meant the fraction of unique TCRs that were SARS-CoV-2-associated, whereas depth meant the fraction of total T cells that were SARS-CoV-2-associated. Using the MIRA data, each spike-specific TCR was mapped to the spike region that the TCR reacts to and placed in a CD4 or CD8 class. Log10-transformed breadth and depth values were compared by one-way ANOVA with Sidak's multiple comparisons tests. This immuneACCESS table, as held by TCRdb, lists in-frame sequences with V and J called but not all clones. Of the missing ones, under half trace to an unresolved V gene in checked studies; the others have no known cause. That table supplies the V and J calls and clone size; D and trimming were determined from the DNA. The sample contains approximately 110,000 clones, around 96% of them found a single time. The ten largest clones add up to roughly 2% of the sample.

These data belong to a study of T cell responses to AZD1222 COVID-19 vaccine (dated by TCRdb to the early 2020s). General notes on the study: AZD1222 recipients whose second dose came at about 4 weeks and those whose second dose came at about 12 weeks were combined into one group, since spike-specific TCR depth and breadth did not differ between the two schedules. A total of more than 230 trial participants underwent TCR sequencing, of whom some 210 received two doses of AZD1222 and about 26 received two doses of the MenACWY control vaccine. Trial participants were enrolled by age into subgroups of 18-55, 56-69 and 70-plus years, and around 150, 28 and 57 TCR-sequenced participants, respectively, were included in these subgroups. Study-wide conclusions, independent of this receptor: After two AZD1222 doses, spike-specific TCR breadth and depth were significantly higher than at day 0 and than in MenACWY recipients. Reportedly, close to half of the unique spike-specific TCRs recognized epitopes lying outside the regions that are mutated in the B.1.351 and B.1.1.7 variants. The 56-69-year group was small, and its depth increase did not reach significance, likely because of low power. Vaccine-associated CD4 TCRs spanned the whole spike protein, with dominant responses in regions 160-218 and 743-854. Because no samples from the day 14 peak response were available, repertoires could be characterized only after the peak T cell response. Participants were mostly white British and included more females than males, and it was suggested by the authors that clonal diversity may have been underestimated. Conclusions about previously exposed vaccinees were limited because only six AZD1222 recipients were SARS-CoV-2 seropositive at baseline.

The sample's time point label is to be understood as: baseline before first vaccination. The vaccinee samples were drawn from two UK trials, COV001 and COV002, one of which was a single-blind randomized controlled phase 2/3 trial testing AZD1222 (ChAdOx1 nCoV-19) in healthy adults. Trial participant PBMC samples were collected at day 0 and day 28 after the second dose for TCRbeta chain sequencing. This sample comprised peripheral blood, obtained on day 0 of AZD1222 vaccination. This TCR came from an adult in good health. The sequence joins TRBV2 to TRBJ1-2; TRBD1 is perhaps the D gene, given 5 matching bases. The CDR3: CASSEGQNYGYTF. The nucleotide sequence is given as TGTGCCAGCAGTGAAGGACAGAACTATGGCTACACCTTC.